This is a list of T cell receptor beta chains from one sample in a study of blood T cell repertoires in COVID-19. The protocol was immunoSEQ multiplex PCR, while the TCRdb copy is restricted to in-frame clones and leaves out a portion. Seen here are fewer than 400,000 clones, under 90% observed once, and the top ten hold 1.5% to 2%. Specimen: peripheral blood. The source of these receptors is a woman aged 30 to 39 with COVID-19, enrolled during active disease. CDR3s include the opening cysteine and the closing phenylalanine or tryptophan. Each record gives: clone size, D gene, J gene, V gene, CDR3 protein, CDR3 DNA. D genes are given only for firm matches. Size values are once, few and many counts, or a class for expanded clones, and some rows have none.

NA,TRBD2,TRBJ2-7,TRBV5-1,CASSPRGGQPSEQYF,TGCGCCAGCAGCCCCCGGGGAGGGCAACCTTCCGAGCAGTACTTC
NA,TRBD1,TRBJ1-4,TRBV4-1,CASSRSGQGGEKLFF,TGCGCCAGCAGCCGCTCGGGACAGGGGGGCGAAAAACTGTTTTTT
NA,NA,TRBJ1-1,TRBV28,CASSFAGGSNTEAFF,TGTGCCAGCAGTTTTGCAGGAGGGTCTAACACTGAAGCTTTCTTT
NA,TRBD1,TRBJ1-6,TRBV7-2,CASSLSGQGLSPLHF,TGTGCCAGCAGCTTAAGTGGACAGGGACTCTCACCCCTCCACTTT
NA,NA,TRBJ1-2,TRBV2,CASRSSLSYGYTF,TGTGCCAGCAGAAGCTCCCTCTCCTATGGCTACACCTTC
few,NA,TRBJ2-1,TRBV6-4,CASSASSYNEQFF,TGTGCCAGCAGTGCTAGCTCCTACAATGAGCAGTTCTTC
NA,NA,TRBJ2-2,TRBV13,CASSLKGPNTGELFF,TGTGCCAGCAGCTTAAAGGGGCCGAACACCGGGGAGCTGTTTTTT
NA,TRBD1,TRBJ2-7,TRBV5-4,CASSLAVTGISYEQYF,TGTGCCAGCAGCTTGGCGGTGACAGGGATCTCCTACGAGCAGTACTTC
NA,NA,TRBJ2-2,TRBV6-4,CASRQGTGELFF,TGTGCCAGCAGACAGGGTACCGGGGAGCTGTTTTTT
NA,NA,TRBJ1-1,TRBV6-5,CASSWTVNTEAFF,TGTGCCAGCAGTTGGACAGTGAACACTGAAGCTTTCTTT
NA,NA,TRBJ2-3,TRBV19,CASSIASVGTDTQYF,TGTGCCAGTAGTATAGCTAGCGTGGGCACAGATACGCAGTATTTT
NA,NA,TRBJ1-2,TRBV24-1,CATSAGDGYTF,TGTGCCACCAGTGCAGGGGACGGCTACACCTTC
NA,NA,TRBJ1-3,TRBV2,CASSQTDPGNTIYF,TGTGCCAGCAGCCAGACAGATCCTGGAAACACCATATATTTT
NA,TRBD1,TRBJ1-2,TRBV2,CASSYDRAGGVPDGYTF,TGTGCCAGCAGTTATGACAGAGCAGGGGGCGTCCCGGACGGCTACACCTTC
NA,NA,TRBJ2-5,TRBV5-1,CASSLGGRETQYF,TGCGCCAGCAGCTTGGGGGGCCGGGAGACCCAGTACTTC
NA,TRBD1,TRBJ1-5,TRBV28,CASRNTGGVNQPQHF,TGTGCCAGCAGGAACACAGGGGGCGTTAATCAGCCCCAGCATTTT
NA,TRBD2,TRBJ2-3,TRBV28,CASSPYPTSGGTDTQYF,TGTGCCAGCAGTCCATACCCCACCAGCGGGGGGACAGATACGCAGTATTTT
NA,NA,TRBJ1-2,TRBV5-4,CASSVDSYGYTF,TGTGCCAGCAGCGTGGACAGCTATGGCTACACCTTC
few,TRBD1,TRBJ1-2,TRBV4-1,CASSIGQGAGGYTF,TGCGCCAGCAGCATCGGACAGGGGGCGGGTGGCTACACCTTC
NA,TRBD2,TRBJ2-3,TRBV15,CATAEISSGDTQYF,TGTGCCACCGCAGAGATCTCTAGCGGGGATACGCAGTATTTT
NA,NA,TRBJ2-2,TRBV7-2,CASSLGEHGGTGELFF,TGTGCCAGCAGCTTAGGGGAACACGGAGGGACCGGGGAGCTGTTTTTT
NA,NA,TRBJ2-3,TRBV28,CASSLSLPGADTQYF,TGTGCCAGCAGTTTAAGTCTCCCTGGAGCAGATACGCAGTATTTT
NA,TRBD1,TRBJ1-5,TRBV7-2,CASSLGDRINQPQHF,TGTGCCAGCAGCTTAGGGGACAGAATCAATCAGCCCCAGCATTTT
NA,TRBD1,TRBJ2-7,TRBV11-3,CASSQGPGQSSYEQYF,TGTGCCAGCAGCCAGGGCCCGGGACAGAGCTCCTACGAGCAGTACTTC
few,TRBD1,TRBJ1-2,TRBV4-1,CASSARDRGYGYTF,TGCGCCAGCAGCGCTCGGGACAGGGGATATGGCTACACCTTC
NA,NA,TRBJ2-5,TRBV7-8,CASSLALIPVGSAQETQYF,TGTGCCAGCAGCTTAGCGCTAATTCCTGTCGGGTCGGCTCAAGAGACCCAGTACTTC
NA,NA,TRBJ1-3,TRBV4-2,CASSPPAAGISGNTIYF,TGTGCCAGCAGCCCCCCGGCGGCCGGGATCTCTGGAAACACCATATATTTT
NA,TRBD1,TRBJ1-2,TRBV28,CASSLWGSGTGRGGYTF,TGTGCCAGCAGTTTATGGGGCTCCGGGACAGGGCGCGGTGGCTACACCTTC
NA,TRBD1,TRBJ1-2,TRBV7-9,CASSSTRQGASYGYTF,TGTGCCAGCAGCTCCACTCGACAGGGGGCGAGCTATGGCTACACCTTC
NA,TRBD1,TRBJ2-5,TRBV12-3/TRBV12-4,CASDPGQGETQYF,TGTGCCAGCGATCCGGGACAGGGCGAGACCCAGTACTTC
few,TRBD1,TRBJ2-7,TRBV7-2,CASSFRGTGNYEQYF,TGTGCCAGCAGCTTTAGGGGGACAGGGAATTACGAGCAGTACTTC
NA,TRBD2,TRBJ2-7,TRBV6-6,CASSDRTSGGHEQYF,TGTGCCAGCAGTGACAGGACTAGCGGGGGCCACGAGCAGTACTTC
NA,NA,TRBJ2-7,TRBV2,CASIPPGTSSYEQYF,TGTGCCAGCATCCCCCCGGGAACGAGCTCCTACGAGCAGTACTTC
NA,NA,TRBJ1-5,TRBV2,CASSELRVLGQPQHF,TGTGCCAGCAGTGAACTCAGGGTGCTTGGGCAGCCCCAGCATTTT
NA,NA,TRBJ1-5,TRBV6-2/TRBV6-3,CASSYLLGGSADQPQHF,TGTGCCAGCAGTTATCTGCTTGGGGGCTCCGCGGATCAGCCCCAGCATTTT
NA,TRBD1,TRBJ2-7,TRBV2,CASSLRDREYEQYF,TGTGCCAGCAGCCTCCGGGACAGAGAGTACGAGCAGTACTTC
NA,NA,TRBJ2-7,TRBV30,CAWRGGTVLPYEQYF,TGTGCCTGGAGAGGCGGGACAGTTTTACCCTACGAGCAGTACTTC
few,NA,TRBJ1-1,TRBV11-1,CASSAERRRKAFF,TGTGCCAGCAGCGCCGAGAGGCGACGTAAAGCTTTCTTT
NA,NA,TRBJ1-1,TRBV6-2/TRBV6-3,CASSFYDTEAFF,TGTGCCAGCAGTTTCTATGATACTGAAGCTTTCTTT
NA,NA,TRBJ1-2,TRBV12-3/TRBV12-4,CASSPRTVSGYTF,TGTGCCAGCAGTCCTCGGACAGTAAGTGGCTACACCTTC
NA,NA,TRBJ1-5,TRBV6-2/TRBV6-3,CASSFQAYQPQHF,TGTGCCAGCAGTTTTCAAGCTTATCAGCCCCAGCATTTT
once,TRBD1,TRBJ1-1,TRBV10-3,CAIRRDSDTEAFF,TGTGCCATCAGGCGGGACAGCGACACTGAAGCTTTCTTT
NA,NA,TRBJ1-3,TRBV27,CASSLRGGNTIYF,TGTGCCAGCAGTTTAAGGGGCGGAAACACCATATATTTT
NA,NA,TRBJ1-1,TRBV19,CASSTLTLHMNTEAFF,TGTGCCAGTAGTACCTTGACACTCCACATGAACACTGAAGCTTTCTTT
NA,NA,TRBJ2-1,TRBV1,CTSSQLAGGSTWNEQFF,TGCACCAGCAGCCAACTAGCGGGGGGCTCCACGTGGAATGAGCAGTTCTTC
NA,NA,TRBJ2-1,TRBV19,CASSRDSTRGEQFF,TGTGCCAGTAGCCGGGACTCAACCCGTGGTGAGCAGTTCTTC
NA,TRBD1,TRBJ1-2,TRBV18,CASSTSGQGLGGYTF,TGTGCCAGCTCAACTTCGGGACAGGGCCTCGGTGGCTACACCTTC